These T cell receptor beta chains were read from a single sample in a study of cytomegalovirus exposure and HLA in healthy donors. TCRdb's copy holds only in-frame clones and misses some; the assay was immunoSEQ multiplex PCR. The sample has fewer than 150,000 clones; the top ten hold 2%. Sequenced material: PBMCs. Every receptor here comes from a woman aged 55-69 years in good health and CMV-seronegative. CDR3s include the opening cysteine and the closing phenylalanine or tryptophan. The D gene is left open where the match is weak.

J	V	D	CDR3	DNA
TRBJ1-3	TRBV10-3	NA	CAISLRQDISGNTIYF	TGTGCCATCAGTTTAAGGCAGGACATCTCTGGAAACACCATATATTTT
TRBJ1-1	TRBV2	NA	CASEEEGNTEAFF	TGTGCCAGCGAGGAAGAAGGGAACACTGAAGCTTTCTTT
TRBJ2-4	TRBV5-1	NA	CASSLDSGTKNIQYF	TGCGCCAGCAGCTTGGATTCCGGGACAAAAAACATTCAGTACTTC
TRBJ2-3	TRBV5-6	TRBD2	CASRWTSGSGGTDTQYF	TGTGCCAGCAGATGGACTAGCGGGAGCGGGGGCACAGATACGCAGTATTTT
TRBJ1-4	TRBV5-1	NA	CASSLGQGVNEKLFF	TGCGCCAGCAGCTTGGGGCAGGGCGTGAATGAAAAACTGTTTTTT
TRBJ1-1	TRBV7-9	TRBD1	CASTDRGTEAFF	TGTGCCAGCACCGACAGGGGAACTGAAGCTTTCTTT
TRBJ2-2	TRBV7-9	TRBD1	CASSAGTGFTGELFF	TGTGCCAGCAGCGCCGGGACAGGTTTCACCGGGGAGCTGTTTTTT
TRBJ1-2	TRBV27	TRBD1	CASSPKGAESPYGYTF	TGTGCCAGCAGTCCCAAGGGGGCTGAAAGCCCCTATGGCTACACCTTC
TRBJ2-1	TRBV5-4	TRBD2	CASSLGAGGLNEQFF	TGTGCCAGCAGCTTGGGAGCGGGGGGGCTAAATGAGCAGTTCTTC
TRBJ2-1	TRBV5-1	NA	CASSLNSGSYNEQFF	TGCGCCAGCAGCTTGAACTCTGGCTCCTACAATGAGCAGTTCTTC
TRBJ1-1	TRBV5-1	NA	CASSLGQTLNTEAFF	TGCGCCAGCAGCTTGGGACAGACTTTGAACACTGAAGCTTTCTTT
TRBJ1-5	TRBV4-1	NA	CASSQGTFGGSNQPQHF	TGCGCCAGCAGCCAAGGGACCTTTGGAGGGAGCAATCAGCCCCAGCATTTT
TRBJ1-1	TRBV9	TRBD1	CASSETGIEAFF	TGTGCCAGCAGTGAGACAGGGATTGAAGCTTTCTTT
TRBJ2-2	TRBV4-2	NA	CASSQDPGGSVANTGELFF	TGTGCCAGCAGCCAAGATCCCGGGGGTTCCGTCGCGAACACCGGGGAGCTGTTTTTT
TRBJ1-2	TRBV6-1	NA	CASSEAGGAGYGYTF	TGTGCCAGCAGTGAAGCGGGGGGGGCGGGCTATGGCTACACCTTC
TRBJ2-5	TRBV27	NA	CASRADRDTGQETQYF	TGTGCCAGCAGGGCAGACCGGGACACCGGCCAAGAGACCCAGTACTTC
TRBJ2-1	TRBV28	TRBD1	CASSPPGTGVNEQFF	TGTGCCAGCAGTCCCCCGGGGACAGGGGTTAATGAGCAGTTCTTC
TRBJ2-7	TRBV11-2	TRBD2	CASSPTSGVSSYEQYF	TGTGCCAGCAGTCCAACTAGCGGGGTCAGCTCCTACGAGCAGTACTTC
TRBJ1-2	TRBV27	TRBD1	CASSLSDRGGYGYTF	TGTGCCAGCAGTTTATCCGACAGGGGCGGCTATGGCTACACCTTC
TRBJ2-2	TRBV7-7	NA	CASSSRTYGGELFF	TGTGCTAGCAGTAGTAGGACATACGGCGGGGAGCTGTTTTTT
TRBJ2-1	TRBV5-1	TRBD1	CASSLDTGGYNEQFF	TGCGCCAGCAGCTTGGATACAGGGGGTTACAATGAGCAGTTCTTC
TRBJ2-1	TRBV2	NA	CASSEPVLRGRDEQFF	TGTGCCAGCAGTGAACCGGTCTTGCGGGGGCGGGATGAGCAGTTCTTC
TRBJ2-2	TRBV5-1	TRBD2	CASSRPGGAGGNTGELFF	TGCGCCAGCAGCCGCCCGGGCGGGGCGGGGGGTAACACCGGGGAGCTGTTTTTT
TRBJ2-1	TRBV9	TRBD2	CASSVGGTSPGINEQFF	TGTGCCAGCAGCGTAGGAGGGACTAGTCCCGGAATCAATGAGCAGTTCTTC
TRBJ2-6	TRBV2	TRBD1	CATLGQPMISGANVLTF	TGTGCCACTTTGGGACAGCCTATGATCTCTGGGGCCAACGTCCTGACTTTC
TRBJ2-3	TRBV5-1	TRBD2	CASSLLPGKGGGKNDTQYF	TGCGCCAGCAGCTTGTTGCCGGGGAAGGGCGGGGGGAAGAATGATACGCAGTATTTT
TRBJ2-7	TRBV7-9	NA	CASSLGGTVYEQYF	TGTGCCAGCAGCTTAGGCGGGACAGTCTACGAGCAGTACTTC
TRBJ1-5	TRBV19	NA	CASSIVMDSYNQPQHF	TGTGCCAGTAGTATAGTGATGGACAGCTACAATCAGCCCCAGCATTTT
TRBJ1-1	TRBV30	NA	CAWSEQANTEAFF	TGTGCCTGGAGTGAGCAAGCGAACACTGAAGCTTTCTTT
TRBJ2-3	TRBV5-1	NA	CASSLDAGIHPTDTQYF	TGCGCCAGCAGCTTGGATGCAGGGATTCACCCCACAGATACGCAGTATTTT
TRBJ2-3	TRBV12-5	TRBD2	CASGFRTSGSTDTQYF	TGTGCTAGTGGTTTCCGGACTAGCGGGAGCACAGATACGCAGTATTTT
TRBJ1-1	TRBV29-1	NA	CSVDSAGKAFF	TGCAGCGTTGACTCTGCAGGGAAAGCTTTCTTT
TRBJ2-2	TRBV6-1	TRBD1	CASSEGGFAPDRDSGELFF	TGTGCCAGCAGTGAGGGCGGGTTTGCTCCGGACAGGGACTCCGGGGAGCTGTTTTTT
TRBJ1-4	TRBV2	TRBD1	CASSGQGTNEKLFF	TGTGCCAGCAGCGGACAGGGAACTAATGAAAAACTGTTTTTT
TRBJ2-7	TRBV18	TRBD2	CASSRGLAGGYEQYF	TGTGCCAGCTCCCGAGGACTAGCGGGGGGATACGAGCAGTACTTC
TRBJ2-7	TRBV5-1	NA	CASSLTAPLEQYF	TGCGCCAGCAGCTTGACAGCTCCTCTCGAGCAGTACTTC
TRBJ2-7	TRBV28	NA	CASSSGFYEQYF	TGTGCCAGCAGTTCGGGGTTCTACGAGCAGTACTTC
TRBJ1-2	TRBV19	TRBD1	CASSQNGQGAHYGYTF	TGTGCCAGTAGCCAGAACGGACAGGGGGCCCACTATGGCTACACCTTC
TRBJ2-5	TRBV2	TRBD1	CASNRPGQGKETQYF	TGTGCCAGCAATAGACCGGGACAGGGAAAAGAGACCCAGTACTTC
TRBJ2-7	TRBV11-2	NA	CASSPPGIGVEQYF	TGTGCCAGCAGCCCCCCAGGTATAGGTGTCGAGCAGTACTTC
TRBJ2-7	TRBV7-3	TRBD2	CASSINGGAAGAYEQYF	TGTGCCAGCAGCATCAACGGAGGGGCGGCGGGAGCCTACGAGCAGTACTTC
TRBJ2-1	TRBV27	TRBD2	CASSLRLAGAKYNEQFF	TGTGCCAGCAGTCTAAGACTAGCGGGGGCGAAATACAATGAGCAGTTCTTC
TRBJ2-7	TRBV6-5	TRBD1	CASSRDRGGYEQYF	TGTGCCAGCAGCCGGGACAGGGGGGGTTACGAGCAGTACTTC